The present TCR beta chain was sequenced within a study of blood T cell repertoires in COVID-19. This CDR3 contains 14 residues. The V gene lost 3 bases and the J gene lost 0 bases, with 8 bases spanning the gap. CDR1 is GTSNPN, CDR2 SVGIG, per germline (reference sequence). The assay was immunoSEQ multiplex PCR, and TCRdb's table has in-frame clones only and misses some. The data contain around 200,000 clones, around nine tenths of them singletons. The J gene is TRBJ2-2, the V gene TRBV30, with D tentatively TRBD1 (6 bases). The clonotype comes from a young woman who had recovered from COVID-19. Sequenced input: peripheral blood. This chain's CDR3 is CAWSRGTNTGELFF. CDR3 bases: TGTGCCTGGAGCAGGGGCACGAACACCGGGGAGCTGTTTTTT.